This note documents a single T cell receptor beta chain sequence. This CDR3 has 12 amino acids. The V and J ends lost 5 bases and 7 bases respectively, with 10 bases between them. Germline lookup yields CDR1 SGHTA and CDR2 FQGNSA. These data are taken from a study of CD8+CD57+ T cells in acquired aplastic anemia. Profiling of TCR beta VDJ combinations and CDR3 sequences used genomic DNA as template. TCRdb processed the reads anew with MiXCR; each CDR3 protein has one entry. The sample lists about 270,000 distinct CDR3 sequences; 50% to 70% were seen once. The chain combines TRBV7-2 with TRBJ2-3; unclear D gene. This TCR was recovered from a human donor with severe aplastic anemia or a healthy control (not recorded which). Material: sorted CD4+, CD8+, or CD8+CD57+ T cells (not recorded which) from PBMCs. As DNA, the CDR3 is TGTGCCAGCAGCCCTACCTCTCATACGCAGTATTTT. Amino acids: CASSPTSHTQYF.